These T cell receptor beta chains were read from a single sample in a study of CD4 T cells in relation to SARS-CoV-2 and coronaviruses. No antigens are known for them. Produced via immunoSEQ multiplex PCR; TCRdb's table is partial and in-frame only. Among 25,000 to 30,000 clones listed, about 70% were seen once. Material for sequencing was CD4+ T cells from PBMCs, cultured in vitro. The receptors here all came from a human donor in good health. Both conserved end residues are part of each CDR3. D genes are given only for firm matches. Only some rows state a clone size, as once, few, many or a class for expanded clones.

. | TRBJ2-7 | TRBV6-6 | TRBD2 | TGTGCCAGCAGCCAGTGGACTAGCGGTGAATACGAGCAGTACTTC | CASSQWTSGEYEQYF
. | TRBJ1-2 | TRBV19 | TRBD1 | TGTGCCAGTACCGGGACAGGGGGCTCTGGCTACACCTTC | CASTGTGGSGYTF
. | TRBJ2-3 | TRBV5-1 | . | TGCGCCAGCAGCGGGGCAGGGGCTGTGGTTGATACGCAGTATTTT | CASSGAGAVVDTQYF
. | TRBJ2-5 | TRBV3-1/TRBV3-2 | TRBD2 | TGTGCCAGCAGCCAAGGAGCGGGGCAAGAGACCCAGTACTTC | CASSQGAGQETQYF
few | TRBJ1-4 | TRBV12-3/TRBV12-4 | . | TGTGCCAGCAGTTTTTCCCTAGGGGAAAAACTGTTTTTT | CASSFSLGEKLFF
. | TRBJ2-5 | TRBV19 | . | TGTGCCAGTAGTATAGCGGTCCGGGTACAAGAGACCCAGTACTTC | CASSIAVRVQETQYF
. | TRBJ1-1 | TRBV3-1/TRBV3-2 | TRBD1 | TGTGCCAGCAGCCAAGGTAGGGGGCGGGAGACTGAAGCTTTCTTT | CASSQGRGRETEAFF
few | TRBJ1-5 | TRBV19 | . | TGTGCCAGTAGTACGGGACCTACGGGTGAGCCCCAGCATTTT | CASSTGPTGEPQHF
. | TRBJ1-2 | TRBV5-1 | . | TGCGCCAGCAGCTTGCTGGAAATAACGGGGGGCTCCTATGGCTACACCTTC | CASSLLEITGGSYGYTF
. | TRBJ2-1 | TRBV28 | TRBD1 | TGTGCCAGCAGTACCACCGGGACAGCCTACAATGAGCAGTTCTTC | CASSTTGTAYNEQFF
. | TRBJ2-7 | TRBV7-2 | TRBD2 | TGTGCCAGCAGCTTAGTAGGCGGGAGAACGCTCGAGCAGTACTTC | CASSLVGGRTLEQYF
few | TRBJ1-1 | TRBV6-6 | . | TGTGCCAGCAGTTACTCCCCTAGTTTACAGTCTGAAGCTTTCTTT | CASSYSPSLQSEAFF
once | TRBJ2-5 | TRBV10-3 | . | TGTGCCATCGCCGCCCGGGACACCGAGACCCAGTACTTC | CAIAARDTETQYF
. | TRBJ2-3 | TRBV4-1 | TRBD2 | TGCGCCAGCAGCCAAGATGCAGCGGGGGGCACAGATACGCAGTATTTT | CASSQDAAGGTDTQYF
. | TRBJ2-3 | TRBV4-1 | . | TGCGCCAGCAGCCAAGCCCCAGGCACAGATACGCAGTATTTT | CASSQAPGTDTQYF
. | TRBJ1-4 | TRBV7-2 | . | TGTGCCAGCAGCTTAGTCGGTGGGGGAGGGAATGAAAAACTGTTTTTT | CASSLVGGGGNEKLFF
once | TRBJ2-1 | TRBV4-3 | . | TGCGCCAGCAGCCAAGATATAAGTAGGTACAATGAGCAGTTCTTC | CASSQDISRYNEQFF
. | TRBJ2-2 | TRBV6-2/TRBV6-3 | TRBD1 | TGTGCCAGCAGTAAAACAGGGGTCAACACCGGGGAGCTGTTTTTT | CASSKTGVNTGELFF
. | TRBJ1-2 | TRBV30 | TRBD1 | TGTGCCTGCAAGACAGGGCTATACTATGGCTACACCTTC | CACKTGLYYGYTF
. | TRBJ2-1 | TRBV7-9 | TRBD2 | TGTGCCAGCAGCCCGGGGCCGGGACTAGGCGGGGGCAATGAGCAGTTCTTC | CASSPGPGLGGGNEQFF
. | TRBJ2-6 | TRBV27 | . | TGTGCCAGCAGTTTAGGGGGGTCCTGGGCCAACGTCCTGACTTTC | CASSLGGSWANVLTF
. | TRBJ2-7 | TRBV19 | TRBD1 | TGTGCCAGTAGAGCCGGGACAGGTGTCTCCGAGCAGTACTTC | CASRAGTGVSEQYF
. | TRBJ2-5 | TRBV10-1 | TRBD2 | TGCGCCAGCAGTGTACCTACGGGGGAGCGGGGCCTGTTGGGCCAGTACTTC | CASSVPTGERGLLGQYF
. | TRBJ1-4 | TRBV4-3 | TRBD1 | TGCGCCAGCAGCCAAGAGGACAGGGTTGGCGAAAAACTGTTTTTT | CASSQEDRVGEKLFF
. | TRBJ2-7 | TRBV5-4 | . | TGTGCCAGCAGCTTGGTCCAGGGCATTGTTGACGAGCAGTACTTC | CASSLVQGIVDEQYF
. | TRBJ2-1 | TRBV7-2 | TRBD1 | TGTGCCAGCAGCGCACAGTCCGGGACAGGGGCCTACAATGAGCAGTTCTTC | CASSAQSGTGAYNEQFF
medium-sized | TRBJ1-5 | TRBV7-8 | . | TGTGCCAGCAGTGGGCTAGATGGCAATCAGCCCCAGCATTTT | CASSGLDGNQPQHF
. | TRBJ2-1 | TRBV4-1 | . | TGCGCCAGCAGCCAAGGCGGGCTAGTCTACAATGAGCAGTTCTTC | CASSQGGLVYNEQFF